One sample yielded the 6 T cell receptor beta chains listed below, sequenced in a study of beta chain features in type 1 diabetes. The whole isolated RNA underwent reverse transcription, so sequencing captured expressed TCRB transcripts. Assay used: immunoSEQ multiplex PCR; TCRdb lists only in-frame clones, some missing. This sample yields some 400,000 clones, of which around 15% are seen a single time; under 0.02% belongs to the top ten. Sequenced material: naive CD4+ T cells from blood. These receptors were taken from a woman under 30 in good health.

On this clone: In the same sample, other DNA sequences code for this CDR3. The CDR3 loop reads CASGQGTNYGYTF. DNA for the CDR3: TGTGCCAGCGGTCAGGGAACCAACTATGGCTACACCTTC. This rearrangement joins TRBV28 to TRBJ1-2, with D perhaps matching TRBD1 (5 bases). V was shortened by 8 bases and J by 2 bases, with 12 bases between the two germline ends. The length of the CDR3 is 13 residues. The germline V gene encodes CDR1 MDHEN and CDR2 SYDVKM.

This clone was seen only a few times. This chain connects TRBV7-3 to TRBJ2-2; TRBD2 matches 10 bases. The germline CDR1 and CDR2 sequences are SGHTA and FQGTGA. The ends lost 4 bases at V and 3 bases at J; junction bases unmatched: 2. There are 15 residues in the CDR3. CDR3 sequence reads: CASSWTSGDTGELFF. In nucleotides, the CDR3 is TGTGCCAGCAGCTGGACTAGCGGAGACACCGGGGAGCTGTTTTTT.

This clone was observed a few times. The J gene is TRBJ2-2, the V gene TRBV5-1; weak D call: TRBD1 (5 bases). The V gene's germline CDR1 is SGHRS and CDR2 YFSETQ. The CDR3 is 15 amino acids. V was cut by 4 bases and J by 0 bases, with 10 bases left in between. The DNA of the CDR3 is TGCGCCAGCAGCGGGGCGCCGCCGAACACCGGGGAGCTGTTTTTT. Translating it yields CASSGAPPNTGELFF.

This chain joins TRBV6-1 and TRBJ2-5; 7 bases are a match to TRBD2. This CDR3 is 14 amino acids long. The germline CDR1 and CDR2 sequences are MNHNS and SASEGT. CDR3 amino acids: CASILASGRETQYF. The CDR3 nucleotides read TGTGCGTCGATCCTGGCTAGCGGAAGAGAGACCCAGTACTTC.

This chain uses TRBV7-8 with TRBJ2-7, with 9 bases matching TRBD1. Germline trimming cut 4 bases from V and 5 bases from J; bases unmatched to any gene: 9. The CDR3 length is 15 residues. Germline CDR1 and CDR2: SGHVS and FQNEAQ. CDR3 region: CASSSRGQGSDEQYF. CDR3 bases: TGTGCCAGCAGCTCCAGGGGACAGGGTAGCGACGAGCAGTACTTC.

This clone was observed a few times. The V and J genes are TRBV28 and TRBJ2-7; the D gene is possibly TRBD1 (6 bases). Germline V CDR1 and CDR2: MDHEN, SYDVKM. The CDR3 totals 15 residues. V was trimmed by 4 bases and J by 3 bases, leaving 16 bases between them. This CDR3 is CASSSPSGHGYEQYF. CDR3 sequence (DNA): TGTGCCAGCAGTTCACCCTCGGGACACGGCTACGAGCAGTACTTC.